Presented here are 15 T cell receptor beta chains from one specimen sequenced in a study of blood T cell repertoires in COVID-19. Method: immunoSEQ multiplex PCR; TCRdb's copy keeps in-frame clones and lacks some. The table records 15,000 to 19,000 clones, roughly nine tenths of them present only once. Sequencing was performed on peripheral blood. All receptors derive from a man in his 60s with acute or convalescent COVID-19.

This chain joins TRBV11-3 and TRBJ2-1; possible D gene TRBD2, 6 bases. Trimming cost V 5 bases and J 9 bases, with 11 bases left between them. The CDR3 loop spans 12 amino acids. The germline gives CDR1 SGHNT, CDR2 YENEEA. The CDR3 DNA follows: TGTGCCAGCAGCGAGGGACTTTCTGAGCAGTTCTTC. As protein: CASSEGLSEQFF.

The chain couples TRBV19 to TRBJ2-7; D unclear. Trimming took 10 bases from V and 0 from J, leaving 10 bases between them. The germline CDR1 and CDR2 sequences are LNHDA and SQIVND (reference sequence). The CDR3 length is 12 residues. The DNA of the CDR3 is TGTGCCACCTCCTCGTCCTCCTACGAGCAGTACTTC. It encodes CATSSSSYEQYF.

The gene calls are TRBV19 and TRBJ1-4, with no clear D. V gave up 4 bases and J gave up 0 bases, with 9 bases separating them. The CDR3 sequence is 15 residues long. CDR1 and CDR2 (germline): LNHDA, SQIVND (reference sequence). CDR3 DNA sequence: TGTGCCAGTAGTACGAGTCACGCAACTAATGAAAAACTGTTTTTT. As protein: CASSTSHATNEKLFF. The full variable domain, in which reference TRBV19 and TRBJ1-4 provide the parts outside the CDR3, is DGGITQSPKYLFRKEGQNVTLSCEQNLNHDAMYWYRQDPGQGLRLIYYSQIVNDFQKGDIAEGYSVSREKKESFPLTVTSAQKNPTAFYLCASSTSHATNEKLFFGSGTQLSVL.

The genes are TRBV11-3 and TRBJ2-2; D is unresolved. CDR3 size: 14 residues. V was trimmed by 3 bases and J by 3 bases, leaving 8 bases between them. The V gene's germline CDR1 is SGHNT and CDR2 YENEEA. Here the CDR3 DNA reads TGTGCCAGCAGCTTGTATGGAGACACCGGGGAGCTGTTTTTT. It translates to CASSLYGDTGELFF.

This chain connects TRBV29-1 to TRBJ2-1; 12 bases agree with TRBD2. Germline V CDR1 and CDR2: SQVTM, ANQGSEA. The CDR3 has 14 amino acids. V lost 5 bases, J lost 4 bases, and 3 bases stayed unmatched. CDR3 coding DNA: TGCAGCGTTACGACTAGCGGGGGTTACAATGAGCAGTTCTTC. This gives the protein CSVTTSGGYNEQFF.

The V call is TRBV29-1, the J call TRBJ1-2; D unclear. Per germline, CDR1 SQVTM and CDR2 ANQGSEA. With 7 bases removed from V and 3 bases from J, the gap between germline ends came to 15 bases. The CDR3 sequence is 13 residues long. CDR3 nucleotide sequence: TGCAGCGACCGGAAGAGCGGGGACTATGGCTACACCTTC. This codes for CSDRKSGDYGYTF. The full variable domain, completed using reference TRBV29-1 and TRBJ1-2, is SAVISQKPSRDICQRGTSLTIQCQVDSQVTMMFWYRQQPGQSLTLIATANQGSEATYESGFVIDKFPISRPNLTFSTLTVSNMSPEDSSIYLCSDRKSGDYGYTFGSGTRLTVV.

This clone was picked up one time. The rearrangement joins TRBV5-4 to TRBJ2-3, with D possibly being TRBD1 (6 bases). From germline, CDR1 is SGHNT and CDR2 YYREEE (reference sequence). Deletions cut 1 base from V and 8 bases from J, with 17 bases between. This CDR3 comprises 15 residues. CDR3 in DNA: TGTGCCAGCAGCTTGATGACAGGTGGCCCCGGTACGCAGTATTTT. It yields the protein CASSLMTGGPGTQYF.

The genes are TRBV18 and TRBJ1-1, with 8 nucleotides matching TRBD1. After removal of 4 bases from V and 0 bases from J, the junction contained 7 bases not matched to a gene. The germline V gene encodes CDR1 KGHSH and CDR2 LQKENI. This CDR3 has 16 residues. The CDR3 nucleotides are TGTGCCAGCTCACGAGGACAGGGCTCCTTGAACACTGAAGCTTTCTTT. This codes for CASSRGQGSLNTEAFF.

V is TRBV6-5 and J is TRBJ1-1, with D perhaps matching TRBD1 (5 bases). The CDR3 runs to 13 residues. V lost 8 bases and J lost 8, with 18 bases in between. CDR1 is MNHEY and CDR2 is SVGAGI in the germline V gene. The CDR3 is CASGAGGYGEAFF. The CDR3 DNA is TGTGCCAGCGGGGCCGGAGGGTATGGCGAAGCTTTCTTT.

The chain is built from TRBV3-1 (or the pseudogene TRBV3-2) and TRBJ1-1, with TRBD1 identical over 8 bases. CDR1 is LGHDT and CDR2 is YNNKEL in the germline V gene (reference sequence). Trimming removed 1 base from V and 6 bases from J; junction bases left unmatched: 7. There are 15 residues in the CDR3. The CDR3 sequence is CASSQVGQGLSEAFF. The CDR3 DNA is TGTGCCAGCAGCCAAGTCGGACAGGGTCTATCTGAAGCTTTCTTT.

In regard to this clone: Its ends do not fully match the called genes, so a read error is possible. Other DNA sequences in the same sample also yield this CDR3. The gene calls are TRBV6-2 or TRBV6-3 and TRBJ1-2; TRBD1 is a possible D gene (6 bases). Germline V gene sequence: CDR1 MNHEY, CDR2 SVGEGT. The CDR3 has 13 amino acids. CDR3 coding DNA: TGCGCCAGCAGTCGTACAGGGACACGCGGCTACACCTTC. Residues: CASSRTGTRGYTF.

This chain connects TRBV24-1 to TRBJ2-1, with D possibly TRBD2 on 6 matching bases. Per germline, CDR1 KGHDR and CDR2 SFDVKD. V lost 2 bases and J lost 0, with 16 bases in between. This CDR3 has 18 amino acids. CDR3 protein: CATSDWSSGASSYNEQFF. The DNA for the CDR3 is TGTGCCACCAGTGATTGGAGTAGCGGAGCAAGCTCCTACAATGAGCAGTTCTTC.

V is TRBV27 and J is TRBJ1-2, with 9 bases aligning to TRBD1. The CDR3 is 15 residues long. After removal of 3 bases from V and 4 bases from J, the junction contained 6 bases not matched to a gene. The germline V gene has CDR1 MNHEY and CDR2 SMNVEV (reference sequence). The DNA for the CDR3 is TGTGCCAGCAGTTTTTTATCGGGACAGGGCTATGGCTACACCTTC. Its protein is CASSFLSGQGYGYTF.

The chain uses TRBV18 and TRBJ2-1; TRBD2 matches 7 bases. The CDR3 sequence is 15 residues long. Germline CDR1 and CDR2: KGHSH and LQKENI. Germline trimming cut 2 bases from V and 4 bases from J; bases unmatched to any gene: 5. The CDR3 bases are TGTGCCAGCTCACCAGTACTAGCGAGATACAATGAGCAGTTCTTC. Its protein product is CASSPVLARYNEQFF.

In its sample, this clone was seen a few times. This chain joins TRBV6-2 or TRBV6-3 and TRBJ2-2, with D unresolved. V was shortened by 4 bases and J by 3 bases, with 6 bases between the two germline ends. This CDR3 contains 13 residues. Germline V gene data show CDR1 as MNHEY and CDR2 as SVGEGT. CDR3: CASSSLDTGELFF. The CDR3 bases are TGTGCCAGCAGTTCCCTTGACACCGGGGAGCTGTTTTTT.